The 8 T cell receptor beta chains reported below all come from one sample, sequenced in a study of T cell changes during pregnancy in multiple sclerosis. Method: immunoSEQ multiplex PCR; TCRdb's copy keeps in-frame clones and lacks some. The table has about 61,000 clones, 90% seen once. The source material was peripheral blood, sampled in the first trimester of pregnancy. These receptors were collected from a female donor in good health, enrolled as a control in a pregnancy study.

The chain couples TRBV5-4 to TRBJ2-3; D gene uncertain. V dropped 3 bases and J dropped 1 base, with 3 bases sitting between them. Germline assignment: CDR1 SGHNT and CDR2 YYREEE (reference sequence). CDR3 length equals 12 residues. Written as DNA, the CDR3 is TGTGCCAGCAGCTCGGGCACAGATACGCAGTATTTT. It yields the protein CASSSGTDTQYF.

The rearrangement uses TRBV25-1 and TRBJ1-1; TRBD1 agrees at 8 bases. The trim removed 3 bases at V and 5 bases at J, leaving 5 bases unmatched. The CDR3 sequence is 14 residues long. From germline, CDR1 is MGHDK and CDR2 SYGVNS. The CDR3 protein is CASSDQGAGTEAFF. CDR3 nucleotides: TGTGCCAGCAGTGATCAGGGGGCTGGGACTGAAGCTTTCTTT. Looking up the rest from reference TRBV25-1 and TRBJ1-1 gives the full variable domain: EADIYQTPRYLVIGTGKKITLECSQTMGHDKMYWYQQDPGMELHLIHYSYGVNSTEKGDLSSESTVSRIRTEHFPLTLESARPSHTSQYLCASSDQGAGTEAFFGQGTRLTVV.

This chain connects TRBV5-4 to TRBJ2-3; D gene ambiguous. V lost 1 base and J 1 base, leaving 4 bases between the germline ends. This CDR3 is 13 amino acids long. CDR1 SGHNT and CDR2 YYREEE come from the germline V gene (reference sequence). CDR3 sequence (DNA): TGTGCCAGCAGCTTGCGGGGCACAGATACGCAGTATTTT. This codes for CASSLRGTDTQYF.

The chain combines TRBV2 with TRBJ2-7; 7 bases agree with TRBD1. After removal of 8 bases from V and 2 bases from J, the junction contained 9 bases not matched to a gene. Looked up from germline, CDR1 is SNHLY and CDR2 is FYNNEI. The CDR3 covers 14 residues. In DNA, the CDR3 is TGTGCCAGCTGCTCCGGACAGGTTGCCTACGAGCAGTACTTC. Encoded protein: CASCSGQVAYEQYF.

This rearrangement joins TRBV9 to TRBJ2-1; 10 bases agree with TRBD2. J gave up 4 bases and V 1 base, and 5 bases lay outside the gene matches. The CDR3 has 16 amino acids. The germline CDR1 and CDR2 sequences are SGDLS and YYNGEE. CDR3 sequence reads: CASSVSLAGVYNEQFF. The CDR3 nucleotides read TGTGCCAGCAGCGTATCCCTAGCGGGGGTTTACAATGAGCAGTTCTTC.

The rearrangement links TRBV19 to TRBJ1-6; 7 bases are a match to TRBD1. This CDR3 is built from 16 residues. Germline CDR1 is LNHDA and CDR2 is SQIVND (reference sequence). The trim removed 6 bases at V and 5 bases at J, leaving 10 bases unmatched. The CDR3 DNA is TGTGCCAGTAGGAACCCACTTACAGGGGATAATTCACCCCTCCACTTT. This gives the protein CASRNPLTGDNSPLHF.

The CDR3 nucleotides read TGTGCCAGTACCCAACTAGGCACAGATACGCAGTATTTT. Translating gives CASTQLGTDTQYF. This chain connects TRBV19 to TRBJ2-3; TRBD2 is a possible D gene (5 bases). The germline V and J ends were trimmed by 7 bases and 1 base, with 9 bases remaining between them. Germline lookup yields CDR1 LNHDA and CDR2 SQIVND (reference sequence). The CDR3 consists of 13 residues.

The CDR3 DNA follows: TGTGCCAGTAGTGACCCCGGGACAGGGGACGGCGAGCAGTACTTC. It encodes CASSDPGTGDGEQYF. The chain combines TRBV19 with TRBJ2-7; 10 bases map to TRBD1. The CDR3 extends over 15 amino acids. In germline, CDR1 is LNHDA, CDR2 SQIVND (reference sequence). The J segment lost 6 bases and the V segment lost 5 bases, leaving 10 bases of the junction unmatched.